The 24 T cell receptor beta chains below all came from one sample that was sequenced in a study of response to subunit inactivated influenza vaccine. MiXCR, run by TCRdb on the RT-PCR reads, gives a single entry per CDR3 protein. Of 550,000 to 800,000 distinct CDR3 sequences in the sample, more than 15% were seen once. This specimen was PBMCs from blood, taken 12 days after vaccination. All receptors derive from a man in his forties or fifties who received an inactivated influenza vaccine.

This chain joins TRBV2 and TRBJ2-7; 8 bases agree with TRBD2. V trimming: 7 bases; J trimming: 3 bases; junction bases outside the gene matches: 5. CDR1 is SNHLY and CDR2 is FYNNEI in the germline V gene. The CDR3 loop spans 13 amino acids. The CDR3 region is CASTGLAHYEQYF. The CDR3 nucleotides read TGTGCCAGCACAGGACTAGCCCACTACGAGCAGTACTTC.

This clonotype was counted many times. The chain recombines TRBV6-1 with TRBJ2-3; the match to TRBD2 covers 12 bases. V shed 6 bases, J shed 1 base, and the junction held 2 bases outside the gene matches. The CDR3 is made up of 15 amino acids. The germline gives CDR1 MNHNS, CDR2 SASEGT. The CDR3 region is CASSRLAGGTDTQYF. The CDR3 DNA sequence: TGTGCCAGCAGCAGACTAGCGGGGGGCACAGATACGCAGTATTTT.

The gene calls are TRBV12-3 or TRBV12-4 and TRBJ1-1; unclear D gene. The CDR3 is 14 amino acids. Trimming pared 3 bases from V and 0 bases from J, leaving 8 bases between. CDR3 DNA: TGTGCCAGCAGTTTTGCCGATCTGAACACTGAAGCTTTCTTT. Encoded protein: CASSFADLNTEAFF.

The rearrangement links TRBV5-5 to TRBJ2-1, with D unresolved. Germline values: CDR1 SGHKS, CDR2 YYEKEE (reference sequence). The CDR3 contains 15 residues. V gave up 7 bases and J gave up 1 base, with 15 bases separating them. CDR3 protein: CASAIRVGSYNEQFF. In nucleotides, the CDR3 is TGTGCCAGCGCGATCCGCGTGGGTTCCTACAATGAGCAGTTCTTC.

J is TRBJ1-5 and V is TRBV3-1, with D uncertain. Germline V gives CDR1 LGHDT, CDR2 YNNKEL (reference sequence). The CDR3 is 15 amino acids. The germline V and J ends were trimmed by 2 bases and 0 bases, with 8 bases remaining between them. The CDR3 region is CASSQWPDSNQPQHF. The CDR3 nucleotides are TGTGCCAGCAGCCAATGGCCAGATAGCAATCAGCCCCAGCATTTT.

The rearrangement uses TRBV10-2 and TRBJ2-1; 9 bases map to TRBD2. Per germline, CDR1 WSHSY and CDR2 SAAADI. Germline trimming cut 3 bases from V and 0 bases from J; bases unmatched to any gene: 12. The CDR3 length is 19 residues. CDR3 loop: CASSDAGLAPLSSYNEQFF. In nucleotides, the CDR3 is TGCGCCAGCAGTGACGCGGGACTAGCTCCCTTGAGCTCCTACAATGAGCAGTTCTTC.

This clonotype was observed at least ten times. This chain uses TRBV3-1 with TRBJ2-7; 8 bases align to TRBD2. Germline V lookup: CDR1 LGHDT, CDR2 YNNKEL (reference sequence). The CDR3 sequence is 15 residues long. J gave up 7 bases and V 1 base, and 9 bases lay outside the gene matches. Here the CDR3 reads CASSQVAGRAIEQYF. As DNA, the CDR3 is TGTGCCAGCAGCCAAGTTGCCGGGAGGGCGATTGAGCAGTACTTC.

This clonotype came up many times. The chain is built from TRBV7-2 and TRBJ2-2; D gene unclear. The CDR3 is 15 residues long. Trimming took 2 bases from V and 4 from J, leaving 11 bases between them. Germline V CDR1 and CDR2: SGHTA, FQGNSA. Here the CDR3 DNA reads TGTGCCAGCAGCTTAACATTGCTAGGCACCGGGGAGCTGTTTTTT. Protein: CASSLTLLGTGELFF.

This clonotype was found a few times. CDR3 residues: CASTLWGEKLFF. The CDR3 DNA follows: TGTGCCAGCACCCTCTGGGGGGAAAAACTGTTTTTT. The chain recombines TRBV7-9 with TRBJ1-4, with a tentative D call TRBD1 (5 bases). Deletions cut 7 bases from V and 8 bases from J, with 11 bases between. The CDR3 length is 12 residues. Germline CDR1 reads SEHNR; CDR2 reads FQNEAQ (reference sequence).

In this sample, this clonotype turned up a few times. An end of the junction differs from the germline gene, which may be a read error. The rearrangement uses TRBV7-7 and TRBJ2-5; 9 bases are a match to TRBD1. In germline, CDR1 is SSHAT, CDR2 FNYEAQ (reference sequence). This CDR3 is 17 amino acids long. This CDR3 reads CASSSLSGTGPLETQYF. DNA of the CDR3: TGTGCTAGCAGCTCCTTATCGGGGACAGGGCCCCTAGAGACCCAGTACTTC.

A few counts support this clonotype. The V call is TRBV20-1, the J call TRBJ2-3; TRBD2 matches 10 bases. Germline CDR1 reads DFQATT; CDR2 reads SNEGSKA (reference sequence). The J segment lost 5 bases and the V segment lost 5 bases, leaving 16 bases of the junction unmatched. This CDR3 is built from 17 residues. CDR3 region: CSAALLVLAGGLDTQYF. The CDR3 DNA reads as TGCAGTGCTGCCCTTTTAGTATTAGCGGGAGGTCTAGATACGCAGTATTTT.

This clonotype was observed a few times. A much bigger clone sits one base away, suggesting this may be a read error. V is TRBV12-3 or TRBV12-4 and J is TRBJ2-1; 9 bases align to TRBD1. The CDR3 extends over 13 amino acids. Losses at the gene ends were 1 base for V and 9 bases for J; bases not matched to a gene: 1. As DNA, the CDR3 is TGTGCCAGCAGTTTAGTGACAGGGGGTGAGCAGTTCTTC. It yields the protein CASSLVTGGEQFF.

The CDR3 DNA sequence: TGCGCCAGCAGCGATGGATCTAGGGTCAACTATGGCTACACCTTC. It codes for CASSDGSRVNYGYTF. V gene TRBV5-1 combines with J gene TRBJ1-2; no reliable D call. The CDR3 consists of 15 residues. The V end was cut by 4 bases, the J end by 2 bases, with 15 bases between. The germline CDR1 and CDR2 sequences are SGHRS and YFSETQ.

The chain employs TRBV11-2 and TRBJ2-7, with D uncertain. The CDR3 totals 11 residues. Germline V lookup: CDR1 SGHAT, CDR2 FQNNGV. V lost 5 bases, J lost 9 bases, and 11 bases lay in between. The CDR3 sequence: CASSLGIGQYF. As DNA, the CDR3 is TGTGCCAGCAGCCTGGGTATAGGGCAGTACTTC.

This clonotype turned up a few times. The J gene is TRBJ2-1, the V gene TRBV12-3 or TRBV12-4, with 7 bases aligning to TRBD1. The CDR3 contains 18 residues. J lost 3 bases, V lost 5 bases, and 16 bases had no gene match. The CDR3 protein is CASSLRQGGRRGYNEQFF. The CDR3 bases are TGTGCCAGCAGTCTTAGACAGGGTGGGCGGAGAGGCTACAATGAGCAGTTCTTC.

J is TRBJ2-5 and V is TRBV10-3; a possible D gene is TRBD2 (6 bases). With 5 bases removed from V and 4 bases from J, the gap between germline ends came to 14 bases. In germline, CDR1 is ENHRY, CDR2 SYGVKD. The CDR3 extends over 14 amino acids. The CDR3 reads CAISIAWGGETQYF. In nucleotides, the CDR3 is TGTGCCATCAGTATTGCCTGGGGAGGAGAGACCCAGTACTTC.

There are a few counts of this clonotype. The rearrangement links TRBV12-3 or TRBV12-4 to TRBJ1-5, with unresolved D. CDR3 length: 16 residues. V lost 1 base, J lost 4 bases, and 14 bases lay in between. This CDR3 reads CASSLGQGNGNQPQHF. DNA of the CDR3: TGTGCCAGCAGTTTAGGCCAAGGAAATGGAAATCAGCCCCAGCATTTT.

The sample holds a few counts of this clonotype. The V call is TRBV12-3 or TRBV12-4, the J call TRBJ2-2; TRBD2 agrees at 8 bases. The J segment lost 4 bases and the V segment lost 6 bases, leaving 7 bases of the junction unmatched. The CDR3 runs to 15 residues. The CDR3 coding sequence is TGTGCCAGCAGAATACTAGCGGCCTTCACCGGGGAGCTGTTTTTT. It translates to CASRILAAFTGELFF.

The sample holds a few counts of this clonotype. This chain links TRBV5-6 with TRBJ2-1, with D maybe TRBD2 (7 bases). The germline CDR1 and CDR2 sequences are SGHDT and YYEEEE. The CDR3 extends over 14 amino acids. Trimming shortened V by 2 bases and J by 6 bases, and 12 bases separated the two germline ends. Written as DNA, the CDR3 is TGTGCCAGCAGCTTAAGGGGGGGTCTCAATGAGCAGTTCTTC. As protein: CASSLRGGLNEQFF.

J is TRBJ2-2 and V is TRBV9, with 12 bases aligning to TRBD2. V lost 1 base, J lost 8 bases, and 3 bases stayed unmatched. The CDR3 extends over 15 amino acids. Germline V gene lookup returns CDR1 SGDLS and CDR2 YYNGEE. The CDR3 protein is CASSVTSGRFGELFF. The CDR3 DNA sequence: TGTGCCAGCAGCGTAACTAGCGGGAGGTTTGGGGAGCTGTTTTTT.

Only a few counts were recorded for this clonotype. V is TRBV27 and J is TRBJ2-2, with D possibly being TRBD2 (5 bases). V lost 8 bases, J lost 7 bases, and 20 bases lay in between. The germline V gene encodes CDR1 MNHEY and CDR2 SMNVEV (reference sequence). The CDR3 has 15 residues. The CDR3 DNA reads TGTGCCAGCCTTGCGGGCTTTCAGGCCGACGGGGAGCTGTTTTTT. Amino acids: CASLAGFQADGELFF.

This sequence joins TRBV5-6 and TRBJ2-1; no clear D gene. Trimming removed 6 bases from V and 5 bases from J, with 9 bases in between. The CDR3 extends over 12 amino acids. Germline-derived CDR1 and CDR2 are SGHDT and YYEEEE. CDR3 nucleotides: TGTGCCAGCACCCAATCGAACAATGAGCAGTTCTTC. This sequence encodes CASTQSNNEQFF.

This clonotype came up a few times. This sequence joins TRBV20-1 and TRBJ1-2; 9 bases align to TRBD1. The ends lost 5 bases at V and 1 base at J; junction bases unmatched: 8. Germline values: CDR1 DFQATT, CDR2 SNEGSKA (reference sequence). The CDR3 length is 15 residues. CDR3 amino acids: CSASPGQGRNYGYTF. CDR3 nucleotides: TGCAGTGCTTCTCCGGGACAGGGTCGTAACTATGGCTACACCTTC.

This clonotype has only a few counts. The chain employs TRBV27 and TRBJ2-3; 7 positions agree with TRBD2. Germline V gene lookup returns CDR1 MNHEY and CDR2 SMNVEV (reference sequence). J was trimmed by 4 bases and V by 2 bases; bases with no gene match: 6. The CDR3 runs to 15 residues. The CDR3 DNA is TGTGCCAGCAGTTTAGAGGGCGGGAGCCCAGATACGCAGTATTTT. Its translation: CASSLEGGSPDTQYF.